These 8 T cell receptor beta chains originate from one sample sequenced in a study of neurological immune-mediated disorders. Via MiXCR, TCRdb re-called the 5' RACE reads, giving one row per CDR3 protein. The sample shows some 60,000 distinct CDR3 sequences, around 9.7% of them seen only once. Specified time point: longitudinal time-point 2. Sequenced: PBMCs. Receptors were obtained from a man aged 25 to 40 in good health.

This clonotype was picked up many times. The chain combines TRBV12-3 or TRBV12-4 with TRBJ2-5, with D tentatively TRBD1 or TRBD2 (5 bases each). Trimming removed 2 bases at V and 5 bases at J, with 15 bases between. CDR3 size: 15 residues. The CDR3, as DNA: TGTGCCAGCAGTTTATCAAGGACGGGGCGGGAGACCCAGTACTTC. Translated, it gives CASSLSRTGRETQYF.

This clonotype was observed many times. This chain connects TRBV27 to TRBJ1-5; 10 bases are a match to TRBD1. Germline V lookup: CDR1 MNHEY, CDR2 SMNVEV (reference sequence). J was trimmed by 2 bases and V by 0 bases; bases with no gene match: 10. This CDR3 comprises 19 residues. This CDR3 reads CASSLSGTGAFGGNQPQHF. CDR3 nucleotides: TGTGCCAGCAGTTTATCCGGGACAGGGGCCTTCGGGGGCAATCAGCCCCAGCATTTT.

At least ten counts were recorded for this clonotype. The chain links TRBV5-1 to TRBJ2-7; D not certain. CDR1 is SGHRS, CDR2 YFSETQ, per germline. This CDR3 region has 14 residues. The V gene lost 0 bases and the J gene lost 3 bases, with 10 bases spanning the gap. The CDR3 reads CASSLVPENYEQYF. The CDR3 region has the DNA TGCGCCAGCAGCTTGGTTCCGGAGAACTACGAGCAGTACTTC.

In this sample, this clonotype turned up many times. V is TRBV24-1 and J is TRBJ2-1, with 10 bases matching TRBD2. The length of the CDR3 is 16 residues. Looked up from germline, CDR1 is KGHDR and CDR2 is SFDVKD. V dropped 5 bases and J dropped 3; count of bases not matched to a gene: 6. CDR3 loop: CATSGSSGSLYNEQFF. The CDR3 nucleotides are TGTGCCACCAGTGGTTCTAGCGGGAGCCTCTACAATGAGCAGTTCTTC.

This clonotype was picked up many times. The gene calls are TRBV27 and TRBJ2-1; 8 positions match TRBD1. The CDR3 is 13 amino acids. CDR1 and CDR2 (germline): MNHEY, SMNVEV (reference sequence). V gave up 5 bases and J gave up 12 bases; unmatched junction bases: 9. This CDR3 reads CASSPTRDRMQFF. The DNA of the CDR3 is TGTGCCAGCAGTCCCACCCGGGACAGGATGCAGTTCTTC.

This clonotype has only a few counts. This chain uses TRBV6-6 with TRBJ1-5; 10 positions match TRBD1. Per germline, CDR1 MNHNY and CDR2 SVGAGI (reference sequence). This CDR3 contains 14 residues. With V trimmed by 6 bases and J by 4 bases, 3 bases remained unmatched. The CDR3 coding sequence is TGTGCCAGCAGGGGACAGGGGAATAATCAGCCCCAGCATTTT. This gives the protein CASRGQGNNQPQHF.

In this sample, this clonotype turned up a few times. This chain links TRBV28 with TRBJ2-2; 10 bases align to TRBD2. Germline trimming cut 5 bases from V and 0 bases from J; bases unmatched to any gene: 12. This CDR3 region has 19 residues. The germline CDR1 and CDR2 sequences are MDHEN and SYDVKM. The CDR3 reads CASSPYGTSDDPNTGELFF. The DNA of the CDR3 is TGTGCCAGCAGTCCCTACGGGACTAGCGACGACCCGAACACCGGGGAGCTGTTTTTT.

This clonotype was counted many times. The V and J genes are TRBV28 and TRBJ2-1, with 7 bases identical to TRBD1. This CDR3 has 14 amino acids. V lost 2 bases, J lost 8 bases, and 6 bases stayed unmatched. Looked up from germline, CDR1 is MDHEN and CDR2 is SYDVKM. In DNA, the CDR3 is TGTGCCAGCAGTTTACGACAGGGTACCGATGAGCAGTTCTTC. It codes for CASSLRQGTDEQFF.